This passage covers 31 T cell receptor beta chains from one sample sequenced in a study of regulatory T cells in long-lasting Graves disease. Time point: newly diagnosed GD, antithyroid drugs for less than 3 months. With RNA extracted from PBMCs as input, the TCR library was made. Assembly of TCR beta libraries relied on iRepertoire HTBI primers together with Arm-PCR of CDR3 regions. TCRdb re-derived calls from the multiplex PCR reads in MiXCR, one entry per CDR3 protein. The sample contains 520,000 or so distinct CDR3 sequences, around 12% of which appear only once. These data also formed part of another study, on T cells in Graves' hyperthyroidism and ophthalmopathy.

Sequencing was performed on peripheral blood mononuclear cells (PBMCs), taken at new diagnosis, from a patient treated with antithyroid drugs. Receptors originate from a woman aged 25 to 39 with Graves disease.

The chain links TRBV19 to TRBJ1-1; no reliable D call. The V end lost 6 bases, the J end lost 2 bases, and 7 bases lay between the germline ends. Germline V lookup: CDR1 LNHDA, CDR2 SQIVND (reference sequence). CDR3 length: 12 amino acids. CDR3 residues: CASRETNTEAFF. The CDR3 DNA reads as TGTGCCAGTAGGGAGACCAACACTGAAGCTTTCTTT. Variable domain in full (rest from reference TRBV19 and TRBJ1-1): DGGITQSPKYLFRKEGQNVTLSCEQNLNHDAMYWYRQDPGQGLRLIYYSQIVNDFQKGDIAEGYSVSREKKESFPLTVTSAQKNPTAFYLCASRETNTEAFFGQGTRLTVV.

This clonotype turned up a few times. The chain employs TRBV7-9 and TRBJ2-3; D is ambiguous. CDR3 length equals 16 residues. The V and J ends lost 1 base and 0 bases respectively, with 11 bases between them. CDR1 SEHNR and CDR2 FQNEAQ come from the germline V gene (reference sequence). The CDR3 loop reads CASSLVHSHSTDTQYF. CDR3 nucleotide sequence: TGTGCCAGCAGCTTAGTCCACAGCCATAGCACAGATACGCAGTATTTT.

This clonotype was recorded at least ten times. The J gene is TRBJ1-1, the V gene TRBV11-2; D is uncertain. The CDR3 is made up of 15 amino acids. The V end was cut by 2 bases, the J end by 2 bases, with 12 bases between. CDR1 and CDR2 from the germline V gene are SGHAT and FQNNGV. CDR3 sequence: CASSLYFGENTEAFF. The DNA of the CDR3 is TGTGCCAGCAGCTTATATTTCGGGGAAAACACTGAAGCTTTCTTT.

This clonotype was seen only a few times. The J gene is TRBJ2-7, the V gene TRBV19; D tentatively fits TRBD1 or TRBD2 (7 bases each). The CDR3 spans 17 residues. Trimming pared 4 bases from V and 5 bases from J, leaving 24 bases between. CDR1 LNHDA and CDR2 SQIVND come from the germline V gene (reference sequence). The chain's CDR3 is CASSKRQGEGLYNEQYF. The CDR3, as DNA: TGTGCCAGTAGTAAACGACAGGGTGAGGGACTATACAACGAGCAGTACTTC.

This clonotype was picked up many times. The genes are TRBV18 and TRBJ2-5; the D gene is possibly TRBD1 (6 bases). Between the trimmed V and J ends, which lost 3 bases and 5 bases, there was a span of 10 bases. Germline loops: CDR1 KGHSH, CDR2 LQKENI. The CDR3 length is 13 residues. Here the CDR3 DNA reads TGTGCCAGCTCACCGCAAAGGGGGGAGACCCAGTACTTC. Its translation is CASSPQRGETQYF.

This clonotype was seen only a few times. The CDR3 is CASSLRGQGRYEQYF. The DNA for the CDR3 is TGTGCCAGCAGCTTGAGAGGACAGGGTCGGTACGAGCAGTACTTC. The V call is TRBV5-5, the J call TRBJ2-7, with TRBD1 identical over 8 bases. V lost 1 base and J lost 4; bases outside the gene matches: 7. The length of the CDR3 is 15 residues. Germline assignment: CDR1 SGHKS and CDR2 YYEKEE (reference sequence).

This clonotype was detected ten times or more. The chain links TRBV19 to TRBJ1-1, with 7 bases identical to TRBD1. Germline CDR1 and CDR2: LNHDA and SQIVND (reference sequence). The CDR3 extends over 14 amino acids. The J segment lost 1 base and the V segment lost 3 bases, leaving 2 bases of the junction unmatched. CDR3 DNA: TGTGCCAGTAGTATGGGGACAGCGAACACTGAAGCTTTCTTT. Translating gives CASSMGTANTEAFF.

In this sample, this clonotype turned up a few times. The gene calls are TRBV4-3 and TRBJ2-1; tentative D call: TRBD2 (5 bases). Germline V CDR1 and CDR2: LGHNA, YSLEER. The CDR3 runs 13 residues. Trimming shortened V by 4 bases and J by 7 bases, and 11 bases separated the two germline ends. The CDR3 sequence is CASSPGVWNEQFF. The CDR3 coding sequence is TGCGCCAGCAGCCCCGGGGTTTGGAATGAGCAGTTCTTC.

Only a few counts were recorded for this clonotype. The rearrangement joins TRBV5-4 to TRBJ1-2; D may be TRBD1 (5 bases). This CDR3 comprises 15 residues. V was cut by 4 bases and J by 8 bases, with 21 bases left in between. Germline values: CDR1 SGHNT, CDR2 YYREEE (reference sequence). Here the CDR3 reads CASSPAPGRWRGYTF. CDR3 coding DNA: TGTGCCAGCAGCCCGGCCCCGGGGCGGTGGCGGGGCTACACCTTC. Variable domain in full (rest from reference TRBV5-4 and TRBJ1-2): ETGVTQSPTHLIKTRGQQVTLRCSSQSGHNTVSWYQQALGQGPQFIFQYYREEENGRGNFPPRFSGLQFPNYSSELNVNALELDDSALYLCASSPAPGRWRGYTFGSGTRLTVV.

The chain employs TRBV2 and TRBJ2-1, with 10 bases matching TRBD1. V lost 6 bases and J lost 8; bases outside the gene matches: 7. The germline V gene has CDR1 SNHLY and CDR2 FYNNEI. This CDR3 spans 14 amino acids. The CDR3 DNA follows: TGTGCCAGCAGGGAGGGGACAGGGGTCTATGAGCAGTTCTTC. The encoded protein is CASREGTGVYEQFF.

In this sample, this clonotype turned up once. A far larger clone is off by one base, so a read error is likely. Without the conserved terminal phenylalanine or tryptophan, this CDR3 likely stems from a read error. The chain employs TRBV11-3 and TRBJ2-1; 10 bases line up with TRBD2. This CDR3 is 16 amino acids long. The germline CDR1 and CDR2 sequences are SGHNT and YENEEA. The ends lost 6 bases at V and 8 bases at J; junction bases unmatched: 13. This CDR3 reads CASSSPSSGRVYEQFL. DNA of the CDR3: TGTGCCAGCAGTTCACCATCTAGCGGGAGAGTCTATGAGCAGTTCCTC.

This clonotype was detected ten times or more. CDR3 sequence reads: CASSLSSSGLTLETQYF. The CDR3, as DNA: TGTGCCAGCAGTTTATCGTCCTCGGGACTGACCCTAGAGACCCAGTACTTC. The chain links TRBV28 to TRBJ2-5; TRBD2 is a possible D gene (6 bases). The germline V gene encodes CDR1 MDHEN and CDR2 SYDVKM. The CDR3 runs 17 residues. V shed 1 base and J shed 4 bases, with 19 bases lying between them.

This clonotype has only a few counts. The V gene is TRBV24-1, the J gene TRBJ2-2; 10 nucleotides align to TRBD1. The CDR3 sequence is 16 residues long. J lost 6 bases, V lost 1 base, and 4 bases had no gene match. CDR1 and CDR2 from the germline V gene are KGHDR and SFDVKD. CDR3 amino acids: CATSDFRDRGSGELFF. The CDR3 nucleotides are TGTGCCACCAGTGATTTTCGGGACAGGGGTTCCGGGGAGCTGTTTTTT.

This clonotype was recorded many times. The chain links TRBV12-3 or TRBV12-4 to TRBJ2-5; 9 bases line up with TRBD1. The J segment lost 5 bases and the V segment lost 8 bases, leaving 9 bases of the junction unmatched. This CDR3 has 14 amino acids. The CDR3: CASGDRAVRETQYF. CDR3 bases: TGTGCCAGCGGGGACAGGGCGGTGCGGGAGACCCAGTACTTC.

On this clonotype itself: Given a much more abundant clone one base away, this may be a read error. This chain joins TRBV7-9 and TRBJ2-1; no definite D call. Gene TRBJ2-5 matches the end of the DNA better, so the J call may be wrong. The CDR3 length is 12 residues. The V gene's germline CDR1 is SEHNR and CDR2 FQNEAQ (reference sequence). The CDR3 sequence: CPSSLAVETQYF. CDR3 in DNA: TGTCCCAGCAGCTTAGCAGTGGAGACCCAGTACTTC.

By proportion, this clonotype is medium-sized. This rearrangement joins TRBV10-2 to TRBJ2-5; 7 bases map to TRBD1. The junction had 5 bases not matched to a gene; V was cut back by 9 bases and J by 4 bases. Per germline, CDR1 WSHSY and CDR2 SAAADI. The CDR3 has 12 residues. CDR3 DNA: TGCGCCAGAGGGGACAGTAGAGAGACCCAGTACTTC. It encodes CARGDSRETQYF.

This clonotype has a count of ten or more. The gene calls are TRBV2 and TRBJ2-1; D is perhaps TRBD1 (5 bases). Trimming removed 7 bases from V and 4 bases from J, with 11 bases in between. The CDR3 has 13 amino acids. Germline CDR1 reads SNHLY; CDR2 reads FYNNEI. CDR3 in DNA: TGTGCCAGCAACCAGGGAACTTACAATGAGCAGTTCTTC. This codes for CASNQGTYNEQFF.

This chain joins TRBV5-1 and TRBJ1-2; 10 bases are shared with TRBD1. CDR3 length: 14 residues. Germline loops: CDR1 SGHRS, CDR2 YFSETQ. Trimming at V came to 4 bases and at J to 4 bases, leaving 4 bases not matched to a gene. The CDR3 coding sequence is TGCGCCAGCAGCAGACAGGGGGCGATCTATGGCTACACCTTC. The encoded protein is CASSRQGAIYGYTF.

This clonotype was picked up many times. J is TRBJ1-5 and V is TRBV6-1; weak D call: TRBD1 (5 bases). The germline CDR1 and CDR2 sequences are MNHNS and SASEGT. This CDR3 region has 15 residues. Trimming cost V 5 bases and J 10 bases, with 21 bases left between them. CDR3 sequence reads: CASSPRQRQVSPQHF. The CDR3 DNA follows: TGTGCCAGCAGTCCGCGACAGCGGCAGGTGTCACCCCAGCATTTT.

The J gene is TRBJ2-7, the V gene TRBV19; tentatively, D is TRBD1 (6 bases). The CDR3 covers 13 residues. Germline CDR1 LNHDA, CDR2 SQIVND (reference sequence). Trimming took 6 bases from V and 9 from J, leaving 18 bases between them. The CDR3 region has the DNA TGTGCCAGTAGGCCCAGAGGGGGTGGGGGGCAGTACTTC. Its translation is CASRPRGGGGQYF.

This clonotype was counted ten times or more. The J gene is TRBJ2-7, the V gene TRBV30; 7 nucleotides align to TRBD1. Germline assignment: CDR1 GTSNPN and CDR2 SVGIG (reference sequence). The CDR3 is 13 amino acids. With V trimmed by 3 bases and J by 2 bases, 4 bases remained unmatched. The CDR3 DNA follows: TGTGCCTGGAGACCGACAGGGCCCTACGAGCAGTACTTC. Its translation is CAWRPTGPYEQYF.

This clonotype showed up just a few times. The chain joins TRBV5-6 to TRBJ1-1; D unclear. The CDR3 runs 13 residues. The V and J ends lost 0 bases and 0 bases respectively, with 3 bases between them. Germline V CDR1 and CDR2: SGHDT, YYEEEE. CDR3 bases: TGTGCCAGCAGCTTGGTAATGAACACTGAAGCTTTCTTT. Amino acid sequence: CASSLVMNTEAFF.

Note on this clonotype: A much more abundant neighbour one base away suggests this may be a read error. The chain couples TRBV5-5 to TRBJ2-7, with D maybe TRBD1 (7 bases). Per the germline V gene, CDR1 is SGHKS and CDR2 is YYEKEE (reference sequence). The CDR3 loop spans 16 amino acids. The CDR3 sequence: CASSLWLQGTLNDQYF. The CDR3 DNA reads TGTGCCAGCAGCTTGTGGTTACAGGGGACTTTGAACGATCAGTACTTC.

This chain uses TRBV3-1 with TRBJ2-1; D uncertain. Germline V gene sequence: CDR1 LGHDT, CDR2 YNNKEL (reference sequence). V was cut by 4 bases and J by 5 bases, with 9 bases left in between. The CDR3 consists of 13 residues. The CDR3: CASSLLTHNEQFF. DNA for the CDR3: TGTGCCAGCAGCCTCCTGACCCACAATGAGCAGTTCTTC.

The V and J genes are TRBV28 and TRBJ2-7, with a tentative D call TRBD2 (5 bases). V was shortened by 6 bases and J by 5 bases, with 17 bases between the two germline ends. The CDR3 spans 14 residues. In germline, CDR1 is MDHEN, CDR2 SYDVKM. This CDR3 reads CASRARHGEHEQYF. As DNA, the CDR3 is TGTGCCAGCAGGGCGCGACATGGGGAGCACGAGCAGTACTTC.

With regard to this clonotype: This clone may be a read error of a much larger clone one base away. The gene calls are TRBV6-5 and TRBJ2-1, with 7 bases fitting TRBD2. This CDR3 region has 15 residues. J lost 8 bases, V lost 4 bases, and 11 bases had no gene match. Germline CDR1 reads MNHEY; CDR2 reads SVGAGI. In nucleotides, the CDR3 is TGTGCCAGCAGTTCCCGTCTGGCGGGAGTCGATGAGCAGTTCTTC. Translated, it gives CASSSRLAGVDEQFF.

The chain is built from TRBV28 and TRBJ1-5, with 7 bases matching TRBD1. This CDR3 has 15 residues. V lost 3 bases to trimming and J lost 1 base; unmatched junction nucleotides: 3. Germline loops: CDR1 MDHEN, CDR2 SYDVKM. The CDR3 protein is CASSFWGQSNQPQHF. The CDR3 DNA reads as TGTGCCAGCAGTTTCTGGGGACAGAGCAATCAGCCCCAGCATTTT.

Of note for this clonotype: A much larger clone differs from this one at a single base, so this may be a read error. The chain recombines TRBV20-1 with TRBJ2-7, with D perhaps TRBD1 or TRBD2 (5 bases each). The length of the CDR3 is 13 residues. In germline, CDR1 is DFQATT, CDR2 SNEGSKA (reference sequence). The DNA for the CDR3 is TGCAGTGCTACGGGACCGCCAGATTACGGGCAGTACTTC. Protein sequence: CSATGPPDYGQYF.

At least ten counts were recorded for this clonotype. The CDR3 loop reads CASSPSRGSYGYTF. The CDR3 DNA reads TGTGCCAGCAGCCCTTCCCGGGGGAGCTATGGCTACACCTTC. This chain connects TRBV11-2 to TRBJ1-2; D might be TRBD1 (5 bases). The CDR3 is 14 amino acids. From germline, CDR1 is SGHAT and CDR2 FQNNGV. V lost 5 bases and J lost 4, with 14 bases in between.

At least ten counts were recorded for this clonotype. The gene calls are TRBV15 and TRBJ1-1; the D gene is possibly TRBD1 (6 bases). Germline V CDR1 and CDR2: LNHNV, YYDKDF (reference sequence). The ends were cut back, 5 bases at V and 5 bases at J, with 18 bases in the middle. The CDR3 consists of 15 residues. CDR3 nucleotides: TGTGCCACCAGCGCCCAACAGGGCCTCGGAACTGAAGCTTTCTTT. Its protein product is CATSAQQGLGTEAFF.

As DNA, the CDR3 is TGTGCCACACGAACGACTAGCGGGAGGGTAGGGGAGCAGTACTTC. Amino acids: CATRTTSGRVGEQYF. This chain links TRBV28 with TRBJ2-7; 14 nucleotides match TRBD2. V shed 10 bases and J 7 bases; nucleotides not matched to a gene: 12. The germline V gene encodes CDR1 MDHEN and CDR2 SYDVKM. This CDR3 has 15 residues.